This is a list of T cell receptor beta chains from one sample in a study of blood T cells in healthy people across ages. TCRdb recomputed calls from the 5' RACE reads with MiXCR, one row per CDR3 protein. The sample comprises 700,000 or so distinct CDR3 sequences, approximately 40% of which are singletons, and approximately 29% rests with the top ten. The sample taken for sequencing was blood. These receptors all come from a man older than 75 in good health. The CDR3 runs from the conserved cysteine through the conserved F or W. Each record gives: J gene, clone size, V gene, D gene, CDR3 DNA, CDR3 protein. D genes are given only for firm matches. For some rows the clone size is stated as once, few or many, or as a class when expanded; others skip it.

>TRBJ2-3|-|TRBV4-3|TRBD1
TGCGCCAGCAGCCAAGGGGGAGCAGGGGGTATAACAGAGACGCAGTATTTT
CASSQGGAGGITETQYF
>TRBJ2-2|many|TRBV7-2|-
TGTGCCAGCAGCTTAGGACGGTTAAACACCGGGGAGCTGTTTTTT
CASSLGRLNTGELFF
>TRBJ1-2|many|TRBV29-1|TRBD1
TGCAGCGTTGATGTTGTGAACAGGGGGCTCTATGGCTACACCTTC
CSVDVVNRGLYGYTF
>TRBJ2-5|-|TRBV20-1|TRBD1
TGCAGTGCTAGACAGGGGGTTGAGACCCAGTACTTC
CSARQGVETQYF
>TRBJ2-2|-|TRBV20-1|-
TGCAGTGCCCAGACCTCAGGCGACACCGAGGAGCTGTTTTTT
CSAQTSGDTEELFF
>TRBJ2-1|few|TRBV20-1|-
TGCAGTGCCATGCCATTTACAGGGAAGTCCTACAATGAGCAGTTCTTC
CSAMPFTGKSYNEQFF
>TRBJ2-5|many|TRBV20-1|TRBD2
TGCAGTGCTAGACTAGCGGGGGTGGAGACCCAGTACTTC
CSARLAGVETQYF
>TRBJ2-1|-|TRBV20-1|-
TGCAGTGCCCAAAGGGGTGCCTACAATGAGCAGTTCTTC
CSAQRGAYNEQFF
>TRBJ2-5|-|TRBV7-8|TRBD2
TGTGCCAGCAGAAGACTAGCGCACCAAGAGACCCAGTACTTC
CASRRLAHQETQYF
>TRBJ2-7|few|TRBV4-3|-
TGCGCCAGCAGCCAGGTGGACAGCTCCTACGAGCAGTACTTC
CASSQVDSSYEQYF
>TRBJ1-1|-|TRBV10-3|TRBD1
TGTGCCATCAGTACAGGGGGGAGGAACACTGAAGCTTTCTTT
CAISTGGRNTEAFF
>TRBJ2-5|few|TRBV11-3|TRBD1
TGTGCCAGCAGCTACGGACAGGGGTTACAAGAGACCCAGTACTTC
CASSYGQGLQETQYF
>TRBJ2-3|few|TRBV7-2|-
TGTGCCAGCAGCCAGCGCAGGGGGGGCACAGATACGCAGTATTTT
CASSQRRGGTDTQYF
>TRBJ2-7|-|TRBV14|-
TGTGCCAGCAGCCACGGGTTCAAGCAGTACTTC
CASSHGFKQYF
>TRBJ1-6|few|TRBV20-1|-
TGCAGTGTCCGGGCCGGAGGATCACCCCTCCACTTT
CSVRAGGSPLHF
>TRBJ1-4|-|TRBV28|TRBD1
TGTGCCAGCACCCAACCGGGACAGGGGGCGGTGGAAAAACTGTTTTTT
CASTQPGQGAVEKLFF
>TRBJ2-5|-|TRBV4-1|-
TGCGCCAGCAGCCTCACGAGGGGCGGAAAGTACCAAGAGACCCAGTACTTC
CASSLTRGGKYQETQYF
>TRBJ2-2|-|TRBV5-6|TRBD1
TGTGCCAGCACCCAAAAAGGGGGCGCGGCTCCCGGGGAGCTGTTTTTT
CASTQKGGAAPGELFF
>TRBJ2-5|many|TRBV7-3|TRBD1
TGTGCCAGCAGCTCGGGACAGGGGACTGGGGAGACCCAGTACTTC
CASSSGQGTGETQYF
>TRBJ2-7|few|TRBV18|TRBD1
TGTGCCAGCTCAGGGACAGGGGGCCACGAGCAGTACTTC
CASSGTGGHEQYF
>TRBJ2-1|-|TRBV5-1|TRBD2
TGCGCCAGCAGCACTAGCGGGGTGACCTACAATGAGCAGTTCTTC
CASSTSGVTYNEQFF
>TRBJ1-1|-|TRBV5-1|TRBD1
TGCGCCAGCAGCTCCGCTACAGGGGGCGGCACTGAAGCTTTCTTT
CASSSATGGGTEAFF
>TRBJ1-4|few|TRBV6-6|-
TGTGCCAGCAGTTACGGGGAGGAAAAACTGTTTTTT
CASSYGEEKLFF
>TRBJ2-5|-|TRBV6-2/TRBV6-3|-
TGTGCCAGCAGTTTGGGATGGAGCGAGACCCAGTACTTC
CASSLGWSETQYF
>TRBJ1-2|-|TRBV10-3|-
TGTGCCATCAGTGAGGGGGAGGGGGGGATATCTGGCTACACCTTC
CAISEGEGGISGYTF
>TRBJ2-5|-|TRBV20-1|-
TGCAGTGCTAGAGATCCAGGAGGGCAGAAAGAGACCCAGTACTTC
CSARDPGGQKETQYF
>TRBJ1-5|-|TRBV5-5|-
TGTGCCAGCAGCTCCCTGTTTAATCAGCCCCGGCATTTT
CASSSLFNQPRHF
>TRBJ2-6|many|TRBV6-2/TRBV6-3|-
TGTGCCAGCGAACTCCCATCTGGGGCCAACGTCCTGACTTTC
CASELPSGANVLTF
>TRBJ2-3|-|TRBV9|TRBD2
TGTGCCAGCAGCGAGATAGCGGGAGGAGTGGATACGCAGTATTTT
CASSEIAGGVDTQYF
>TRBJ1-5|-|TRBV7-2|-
TGTGCCAGCAGCTTAGACACAGGGTTCGGTCAGCCCCAGCATTTT
CASSLDTGFGQPQHF
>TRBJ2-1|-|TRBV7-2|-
TGTGCCAGCAGCTTGGAGGGGTACTCCTACAATGAGCAGTTCTTC
CASSLEGYSYNEQFF
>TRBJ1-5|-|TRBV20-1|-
TGCAGTGCTAGTTTCGGGCAGCCCCAGCATTTT
CSASFGQPQHF
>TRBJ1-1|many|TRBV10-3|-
TGTGCCATCAGTGAGCCGACGAACACTGAAGCTTTCTTT
CAISEPTNTEAFF
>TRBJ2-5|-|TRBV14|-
TGTGCCAGCAGCCAAGTAAATTGGGAGACCCAGTACTTC
CASSQVNWETQYF
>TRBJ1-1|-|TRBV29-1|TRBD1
TGCAGCGTGGGACAGCTGACTAACACTGAAGCTTTCTTT
CSVGQLTNTEAFF
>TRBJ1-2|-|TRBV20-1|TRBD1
TGCAGTGCGCTAGGACAGGGTATACACTATGGCTACACCTTC
CSALGQGIHYGYTF
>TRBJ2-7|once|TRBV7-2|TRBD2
TGTGCCAGCACCAGACCGGGACTAGCGGCACTTACCTACGAGCAGTACTTC
CASTRPGLAALTYEQYF
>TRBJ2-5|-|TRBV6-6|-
TGTGCCAGCAGTTTGCCGACCCAAGAGACCCAGTACTTC
CASSLPTQETQYF